Below, 28 T cell receptor beta chains from the same sample are listed, as sequenced in a study of vaccination and CD4 T cells after COVID-19. Researchers used the Oncomine TCR Beta short-read assay to sequence DNA from cultured CD4+ T cells. TCRdb itself ran the PCR reads through MiXCR, one entry per CDR3 protein. The top ten hold under 11% of the sample, which has under 15,000 distinct CDR3 sequences, approximately 40% seen once. These receptors have no known antigen. Noted treatment: roughly 10-day PBMC culture with coronavirus spike peptide pools or control peptides (ViraFEST assay). Sequenced sample: CD4+ T cells from blood, cultured in vitro. The receptors originated from a human donor who had recovered from COVID-19.

The genes are TRBV20-1 and TRBJ2-5; 12 bases line up with TRBD2. Germline V gene lookup returns CDR1 DFQATT and CDR2 SNEGSKA (reference sequence). The CDR3 loop spans 15 amino acids. V gave up 6 bases and J gave up 5 bases; unmatched junction bases: 10. This CDR3 reads CSAPNRLAGVETQYF. CDR3 DNA sequence: TGCAGTGCCCCAAACAGACTAGCGGGAGTGGAGACCCAGTACTTC.

This clonotype was recorded a few times. The chain employs TRBV2 and TRBJ2-3, with 7 positions matching TRBD2. This CDR3 has 16 residues. The V gene's germline CDR1 is SNHLY and CDR2 FYNNEI. Germline trimming cut 8 bases from V and 0 bases from J; bases unmatched to any gene: 11. CDR3 sequence: CASRMSSGASTDTQYF. The CDR3 DNA is TGTGCCAGCCGGATGTCTAGCGGCGCTAGCACAGATACGCAGTATTTT.

CDR3 in amino acids: CASSFGDFNYGYTF. The CDR3, as DNA: TGTGCCAGCAGTTTTGGGGATTTTAACTATGGCTACACCTTC. The chain joins TRBV28 to TRBJ1-2; D gene ambiguous. Germline V CDR1 and CDR2: MDHEN, SYDVKM. V lost 3 bases and J 1 base, leaving 9 bases between the germline ends. The CDR3 totals 14 residues.

The chain uses TRBV10-2 and TRBJ2-5, with 8 bases fitting TRBD1. The germline V gene encodes CDR1 WSHSY and CDR2 SAAADI. V shed 4 bases, J shed 3 bases, and the junction held 7 bases outside the gene matches. This CDR3 contains 15 residues. The CDR3 loop reads CASSGAGQAEETQYF. For the CDR3, the DNA is TGCGCCAGCAGTGGGGCGGGACAGGCCGAAGAGACCCAGTACTTC.

The sample holds one count of this clonotype. The J gene is TRBJ1-2, the V gene TRBV5-6; TRBD1 matches 9 bases. Losses at the gene ends were 4 bases for V and 4 bases for J; bases not matched to a gene: 8. CDR1 SGHDT and CDR2 YYEEEE come from the germline V gene. This CDR3 is 15 amino acids long. The CDR3 region is CASSPTDRGGYGYTF. CDR3 bases: TGTGCCAGCAGCCCGACGGACAGGGGCGGCTATGGCTACACCTTC.

The rearrangement joins TRBV7-2 to TRBJ2-5; D is undetermined. The CDR3 covers 11 residues. Germline values: CDR1 SGHTA, CDR2 FQGNSA. Trimming shortened V by 5 bases and J by 5 bases, and 6 bases separated the two germline ends. The CDR3 DNA reads TGTGCCAGCAGCGAACAGGAGACCCAGTACTTC. Its translation: CASSEQETQYF.

This sequence joins TRBV28 and TRBJ1-1; D gene uncertain. Germline CDR1 MDHEN, CDR2 SYDVKM. This CDR3 spans 11 amino acids. V shed 4 bases and J shed 10 bases, with 10 bases lying between them. This chain's CDR3 is CASSSQLGAFF. The CDR3 region has the DNA TGTGCCAGCAGTTCTCAGTTAGGAGCTTTCTTT.

The genes are TRBV7-2 and TRBJ2-5; D may be TRBD1 (7 bases). Germline V gives CDR1 SGHTA, CDR2 FQGNSA. The CDR3 loop spans 14 amino acids. The V gene lost 3 bases and the J gene lost 9 bases, with 17 bases spanning the gap. CDR3 DNA: TGTGCCAGCAGCTTCAACAGGGGAGGCCTATCCCAGTACTTC. Protein sequence: CASSFNRGGLSQYF.

This chain links TRBV19 with TRBJ1-5; D may be TRBD1 (6 bases). The CDR3 loop spans 15 amino acids. The ends were cut back, 7 bases at V and 6 bases at J, with 19 bases in the middle. Germline V lookup: CDR1 LNHDA, CDR2 SQIVND (reference sequence). CDR3 in amino acids: CASIDGGGTRQPQHF. The CDR3, as DNA: TGTGCCAGTATCGATGGGGGGGGCACTCGTCAGCCCCAGCATTTT.

This clonotype was observed a few times. The chain couples TRBV7-9 to TRBJ1-3; D unresolved. CDR1 and CDR2 (germline): SEHNR, FQNEAQ (reference sequence). The CDR3 totals 13 residues. The V end was cut by 2 bases, the J end by 11 bases, with 13 bases between. The CDR3 DNA reads as TGTGCCAGCAGCTTAACCTCTGCGACCCCCATATATTTT. Its translation is CASSLTSATPIYF.

The rearrangement links TRBV7-2 to TRBJ1-6; D ambiguous. Germline CDR1 SGHTA, CDR2 FQGNSA. Between the trimmed V and J ends, which lost 2 bases and 0 bases, there was a span of 14 bases. CDR3 length: 18 residues. This CDR3 is CASSLRGSASSYNSPLHF. CDR3 DNA sequence: TGTGCCAGCAGCTTAAGAGGCAGTGCGAGCTCCTATAATTCACCCCTCCACTTT.

This rearrangement joins TRBV7-9 to TRBJ2-5; 10 bases are shared with TRBD2. The CDR3 has 16 amino acids. V was clipped by 1 base and J by 4 bases; unmatched bases: 6. The germline gives CDR1 SEHNR, CDR2 FQNEAQ (reference sequence). DNA of the CDR3: TGTGCCAGCAGCTTAGGGCTAGCGGGAGAGTTAGAGACCCAGTACTTC. Protein sequence: CASSLGLAGELETQYF.

The J gene is TRBJ2-7, the V gene TRBV19, with D maybe TRBD2 (6 bases). Germline assignment: CDR1 LNHDA and CDR2 SQIVND (reference sequence). Trimming removed 0 bases at V and 2 bases at J, with 14 bases between. CDR3 length: 16 amino acids. The CDR3 DNA reads as TGTGCCAGTAGTATAGATCCCGGGGGAGCCACCTACGAGCAGTACTTC. It is translated as CASSIDPGGATYEQYF.

The chain is built from TRBV19 and TRBJ2-7; a possible D gene is TRBD1 (5 bases). The germline CDR1 and CDR2 sequences are LNHDA and SQIVND (reference sequence). The CDR3 has 14 amino acids. The V end lost 5 bases, the J end lost 2 bases, and 13 bases lay between the germline ends. The CDR3 nucleotides are TGTGCCAGTAGTCGACAGATATTGACCTACGAGCAGTACTTC. It specifies CASSRQILTYEQYF.

The chain links TRBV5-1 to TRBJ2-1; D is unresolved. The length of the CDR3 is 15 residues. V was cut by 3 bases and J by 0 bases, with 10 bases left in between. Germline V gene data show CDR1 as SGHRS and CDR2 as YFSETQ. The CDR3 region is CASSWTQASYNEQFF. Written as DNA, the CDR3 is TGCGCCAGCAGCTGGACCCAGGCCTCCTACAATGAGCAGTTCTTC.

This clonotype was observed a handful of times. This chain joins TRBV30 and TRBJ1-2, with TRBD1 identical over 9 bases. Germline values: CDR1 GTSNPN, CDR2 SVGIG (reference sequence). Trimming cost V 0 bases and J 5 bases; bases outside gene matches: 7. The CDR3 length is 15 residues. The CDR3 DNA follows: TGTGCCTGGAGTGTACAAGGGACAGGGAGGTATGGCTACACCTTC. Encoded protein: CAWSVQGTGRYGYTF.

The sample holds a few counts of this clonotype. J is TRBJ1-1 and V is TRBV20-1; 9 bases match TRBD1. From germline, CDR1 is DFQATT and CDR2 SNEGSKA (reference sequence). V lost 5 bases and J lost 1; bases outside the gene matches: 2. The CDR3 has 13 amino acids. The CDR3 DNA is TGCAGTGCTGGGGACAGGGCGAACACTGAAGCTTTCTTT. Protein sequence: CSAGDRANTEAFF.

The rearrangement uses TRBV2 and TRBJ2-2, with 10 bases that match TRBD1. J lost 2 bases, V lost 9 bases, and 12 bases had no gene match. The length of the CDR3 is 17 residues. Looked up from germline, CDR1 is SNHLY and CDR2 is FYNNEI. The CDR3 here is CASYQSTTGGNTGELFF. CDR3 nucleotide sequence: TGTGCCAGTTACCAATCCACGACAGGGGGCAACACCGGGGAGCTGTTTTTT.

J is TRBJ2-6 and V is TRBV10-3, with TRBD1 matching 9 bases. J was trimmed by 2 bases and V by 2 bases; bases with no gene match: 7. From germline, CDR1 is ENHRY and CDR2 SYGVKD. CDR3 length equals 18 residues. The CDR3 region has the DNA TGTGCCATCAGTGAGACTCCGGGACAGGGTGCTGGGGCCAACGTCCTGACTTTC. This encodes CAISETPGQGAGANVLTF.

This chain's CDR3 is CASSDSWTASGADTQYF. The CDR3 DNA sequence: TGTGCCAGCAGTGATAGCTGGACCGCCTCCGGGGCAGATACGCAGTATTTT. V gene TRBV6-1 combines with J gene TRBJ2-3; maybe TRBD2 (5 bases). The germline V and J ends were trimmed by 3 bases and 4 bases, with 20 bases remaining between them. The CDR3 contains 17 residues. CDR1 is MNHNS and CDR2 is SASEGT in the germline V gene.

This chain joins TRBV7-3 and TRBJ2-1, with a tentative D call TRBD2 (5 bases). This CDR3 has 15 amino acids. CDR1 and CDR2 (germline): SGHTA, FQGTGA. The V end was cut by 5 bases, the J end by 4 bases, with 15 bases between. The CDR3 is CASSKRDAVYNEQFF. DNA of the CDR3: TGTGCCAGCAGCAAACGGGATGCGGTTTACAATGAGCAGTTCTTC.

The gene calls are TRBV20-1 and TRBJ2-5; a possible D gene is TRBD2 (6 bases). Looked up from germline, CDR1 is DFQATT and CDR2 is SNEGSKA (reference sequence). The CDR3 extends over 14 amino acids. V lost 3 bases to trimming and J lost 4 bases, with 15 bases between them. The CDR3 loop is CSASRAGGGETQYF. Written as DNA, the CDR3 is TGCAGTGCTAGTCGAGCGGGTGGGGGAGAGACCCAGTACTTC.

CDR3 sequence: CSAIEGGGQPQHF. The CDR3 bases are TGCAGTGCCATAGAGGGGGGAGGACAGCCCCAGCATTTT. V gene TRBV20-1 combines with J gene TRBJ1-5; weak D call: TRBD1 (6 bases). The CDR3 length is 13 residues. Germline CDR1 DFQATT, CDR2 SNEGSKA (reference sequence). V was shortened by 6 bases and J by 7 bases, with 16 bases between the two germline ends.

The J gene is TRBJ2-5, the V gene TRBV7-2; 13 bases fit TRBD2. V lost 1 base and J lost 4; bases outside the gene matches: 3. CDR3 length: 16 amino acids. In germline, CDR1 is SGHTA, CDR2 FQGNSA. DNA for the CDR3: TGTGCCAGCAGCTTAGGGCGACTAGCGGGAGGAGAGACCCAGTACTTC. Residues: CASSLGRLAGGETQYF. Full variable domain (rest looked up from reference TRBV7-2 and TRBJ2-5): GAGVSQSPSNKVTEKGKDVELRCDPISGHTALYWYRQSLGQGLEFLIYFQGNSAPDKSGLPSDRFSAERTGGSVSTLTIQRTQQEDSAVYLCASSLGRLAGGETQYFGPGTRLLVL.

This clonotype occurred a few times. This sequence joins TRBV12-3 or TRBV12-4 and TRBJ1-2, with 8 bases aligning to TRBD1. The CDR3 is 13 residues long. After removal of 5 bases from V and 3 bases from J, the junction contained 2 bases not matched to a gene. CDR3 nucleotides: TGTGCCAGCAGTCAGGACAGGGACTATGGCTACACCTTC. Its protein is CASSQDRDYGYTF.

CDR3 amino acids: CASSGQPDRGEQYF. The CDR3 nucleotides are TGTGCCAGCAGCGGGCAACCCGACAGGGGCGAGCAGTACTTC. The chain recombines TRBV9 with TRBJ2-7; the match to TRBD1 covers 8 bases. Germline V gene data show CDR1 as SGDLS and CDR2 as YYNGEE. The CDR3 runs 14 residues. V was pared by 3 bases and J by 6 bases, with 8 bases of the junction left unmatched.

The rearrangement uses TRBV19 and TRBJ2-1; TRBD2 agrees at 8 bases. Germline-derived CDR1 and CDR2 are LNHDA and SQIVND (reference sequence). CDR3 size: 17 residues. J gave up 7 bases and V 4 bases, and 15 bases lay outside the gene matches. The CDR3 DNA reads TGTGCCAGTAGTACAACCCCGGGACTAGTTTGGGCGAATGAGCAGTTCTTC. This codes for CASSTTPGLVWANEQFF.

The chain employs TRBV10-3 and TRBJ1-2; the D gene is possibly TRBD1 (6 bases). Germline CDR1 reads ENHRY; CDR2 reads SYGVKD. This CDR3 region has 14 residues. V was clipped by 3 bases and J by 4 bases, with 12 bases between them. CDR3 nucleotides: TGTGCCATCAGTGAATGGTCGGACAGCTATGGCTACACCTTC. It codes for CAISEWSDSYGYTF.